This T cell receptor (beta chain) was captured by sequencing in a study of blood T cell repertoires in COVID-19. Study in general: Material from acute and convalescent COVID-19 was sourced from the United States, Italy and Spain. Sources were T cells, B-cell-depleted T cells, or PBMCs; the material itself was cDNA or gDNA.

This CDR3 is 14 amino acids long. The V and J ends lost 4 bases and 4 bases, in that order; junction bases with no gene match: 4. Germline V lookup: CDR1 MNHEY, CDR2 SMNVEV (reference sequence). Generated by immunoSEQ multiplex PCR, the TCRdb table keeps only in-frame clones and is missing some. This table has over 150,000 clones, roughly 87% appearing once. The sample comprised peripheral blood. The rearrangement uses TRBV27 and TRBJ1-5; 7 bases are shared with TRBD1. This receptor was identified in a man between 18 and 35 years old who had recovered from COVID-19. CDR3 residues: CASSSGTANQPQHF. Here the CDR3 DNA reads TGTGCCAGCAGTTCTGGGACAGCGAATCAGCCCCAGCATTTT.